Presented here are 30 T cell receptor beta chains from one specimen sequenced in a study of long-term antiretroviral therapy in people with HIV. The immunoSEQ assay was v3.0, run at survey level. Measured with immunoSEQ multiplex PCR; TCRdb has only the in-frame clones, and not every one. The repertoire includes about 10,000 clones, 80% to 85% of them detected once, and 9% to 9.5% sits in the top ten. The specimen was unsorted PBMCs, collected 0.3 years before starting antiretroviral therapy. The receptors come from a man under 40 with HIV.

The CDR3 DNA sequence: TGTGCCAGCAGCCCCGGGACAGGGAACTATGGCTACACCTTC. Translation gives CASSPGTGNYGYTF. The gene calls are TRBV5-4 and TRBJ1-2, with TRBD1 identical over 9 bases. This CDR3 is 14 amino acids long. Germline CDR1 and CDR2: SGHNT and YYREEE (reference sequence). V lost 4 bases to trimming and J lost 2 bases; unmatched junction nucleotides: 3. Using reference TRBV5-4 and TRBJ1-2 for the parts outside the CDR3, the full variable domain is ETGVTQSPTHLIKTRGQQVTLRCSSQSGHNTVSWYQQALGQGPQFIFQYYREEENGRGNFPPRFSGLQFPNYSSELNVNALELDDSALYLCASSPGTGNYGYTFGSGTRLTVV.

The chain carries TRBV28 and TRBJ1-1; possible D gene TRBD1, 6 bases. V lost 3 bases, J lost 2 bases, and 16 bases lay in between. This CDR3 has 16 residues. Germline V gene lookup returns CDR1 MDHEN and CDR2 SYDVKM. The CDR3 nucleotides read TGTGCCAGCAGTTTGGCGGGGGCGAATGGTAACACTGAAGCTTTCTTT. Protein product: CASSLAGANGNTEAFF.

This clone counts as large. The rearrangement uses TRBV7-8 and TRBJ2-7, with 8 bases matching TRBD2. Germline V gene lookup returns CDR1 SGHVS and CDR2 FQNEAQ. The CDR3 contains 13 residues. Trimming removed 4 bases from V and 3 bases from J; junction bases left unmatched: 2. The CDR3 is CASSSSGGYEQYF. For the CDR3, the DNA is TGTGCCAGCAGCTCAAGCGGGGGCTACGAGCAGTACTTC.

This chain joins TRBV6-5 and TRBJ2-1; 8 bases align to TRBD2. CDR3 size: 15 residues. The germline V gene has CDR1 MNHEY and CDR2 SVGAGI. J was trimmed by 9 bases and V by 0 bases; bases with no gene match: 7. The CDR3 sequence: CASSYSRGLAGEQFF. Written as DNA, the CDR3 is TGTGCCAGCAGTTACTCCCGGGGGCTAGCGGGTGAGCAGTTCTTC.

The chain combines TRBV7-2 with TRBJ2-7; 9 positions agree with TRBD1. V lost 4 bases, J lost 3 bases, and 7 bases stayed unmatched. CDR1 and CDR2 from the germline V gene are SGHTA and FQGNSA. The CDR3 length is 15 residues. The CDR3 protein is CASSSLPGQGYEQYF. CDR3 DNA: TGTGCCAGCAGCTCCCTCCCGGGACAGGGCTACGAGCAGTACTTC.

This clone was recorded a few times. The genes are TRBV10-3 and TRBJ2-5; D is perhaps TRBD2 (5 bases). The length of the CDR3 is 15 residues. Germline CDR1 is ENHRY and CDR2 is SYGVKD. V was shortened by 2 bases and J by 2 bases, with 12 bases between the two germline ends. The CDR3 region is CAISEKIALQETQYF. DNA of the CDR3: TGTGCCATCAGTGAGAAAATAGCGTTACAAGAGACCCAGTACTTC.

A word on this clone: A read error may produce the germline difference seen at one junction end. The chain carries TRBV7-2 and TRBJ1-1; D call uncertain. Germline V gives CDR1 SGHTA, CDR2 FQGNSA. The CDR3 extends over 13 amino acids. The CDR3 DNA reads TGTGCCAGCAGCTTAAAGCGGAACGCTGAAGCTTTCTTT. Amino acids: CASSLKRNAEAFF. The full variable domain, its missing parts supplied by reference TRBV7-2 and TRBJ1-1, is GAGVSQSPSNKVTEKGKDVELRCDPISGHTALYWYRQSLGQGLEFLIYFQGNSAPDKSGLPSDRFSAERTGGSVSTLTIQRTQQEDSAVYLCASSLKRNAEAFFGQGTRLTVV.

The table lists this clone with a few counts. The rearrangement links TRBV5-4 to TRBJ1-2, with TRBD1 matching over 7 bases. The CDR3 runs to 14 residues. J lost 3 bases, V lost 1 base, and 3 bases had no gene match. The germline V gene has CDR1 SGHNT and CDR2 YYREEE (reference sequence). CDR3 residues: CASSLRGLDYGYTF. CDR3 DNA: TGTGCCAGCAGCTTGAGGGGGCTAGACTATGGCTACACCTTC.

V gene TRBV4-1 combines with J gene TRBJ1-2; D gene uncertain. The germline V gene encodes CDR1 MGHRA and CDR2 YSYEKL. The CDR3 extends over 13 amino acids. V was pared by 1 base and J by 8 bases, with 11 bases between. Here the CDR3 reads CASSQARGGGYTF. CDR3 nucleotide sequence: TGCGCCAGCAGCCAAGCACGGGGAGGCGGCTACACCTTC.

The gene calls are TRBV4-1 and TRBJ1-3, with D perhaps matching TRBD1 (6 bases). The CDR3 contains 18 residues. The V gene's germline CDR1 is MGHRA and CDR2 YSYEKL. The ends were cut back, 4 bases at V and 0 bases at J, with 19 bases in the middle. CDR3 nucleotide sequence: TGCGCCAGCAGCCCCCTAAGTTCCAGACAGGCCTCTGGAAACACCATATATTTT. Residues: CASSPLSSRQASGNTIYF.

This rearrangement joins TRBV4-3 to TRBJ2-3; maybe TRBD1 (5 bases). Germline CDR1 is LGHNA and CDR2 is YSLEER. The CDR3 loop spans 13 amino acids. The ends were cut back, 3 bases at V and 1 base at J, with 5 bases in the middle. CDR3 nucleotide sequence: TGCGCCAGCAGCCACAGGGGCACAGATACGCAGTATTTT. It translates to CASSHRGTDTQYF.

There are a few counts of this clone. The chain employs TRBV6-5 and TRBJ1-5; D not resolved. The CDR3 totals 15 residues. V was shortened by 6 bases and J by 0 bases, with 12 bases between the two germline ends. Germline loops: CDR1 MNHEY, CDR2 SVGAGI. CDR3 nucleotides: TGTGCCAGCAGACCTCCGGGCAGTAGCAATCAGCCCCAGCATTTT. Translating gives CASRPPGSSNQPQHF.

A single count supports this clone. J is TRBJ1-5 and V is TRBV19, with no clear D. Trimming took off 5 bases at V and 10 bases at J, with 21 bases between the two ends. Per germline, CDR1 LNHDA and CDR2 SQIVND (reference sequence). The CDR3 contains 15 residues. This CDR3 is CASSSYGDSISPQHF. In DNA, the CDR3 is TGTGCCAGTAGTTCTTACGGCGATTCAATCAGCCCCCAGCATTTT. The full variable domain, rest sourced from reference TRBV19 and TRBJ1-5, is DGGITQSPKYLFRKEGQNVTLSCEQNLNHDAMYWYRQDPGQGLRLIYYSQIVNDFQKGDIAEGYSVSREKKESFPLTVTSAQKNPTAFYLCASSSYGDSISPQHFGDGTRLSIL.

The chain carries TRBV10-2 and TRBJ1-1, with D uncertain. Between the trimmed V and J ends, which lost 4 bases and 1 base, there was a span of 4 bases. There are 12 residues in the CDR3. CDR1 is WSHSY and CDR2 is SAAADI in the germline V gene. CDR3 protein: CASSGGNTEAFF. Written as DNA, the CDR3 is TGCGCCAGCAGTGGGGGGAACACTGAAGCTTTCTTT.

The chain recombines TRBV14 with TRBJ1-4, with a possible D match to TRBD1 (5 bases). The CDR3 has 15 residues. Between the trimmed V and J ends, which lost 1 base and 3 bases, there was a span of 9 bases. From germline, CDR1 is SGHDN and CDR2 FVKESK. CDR3 residues: CASSQARAANEKLFF. The CDR3 bases are TGTGCCAGCAGCCAAGCCAGGGCGGCTAATGAAAAACTGTTTTTT.

V gene TRBV2 combines with J gene TRBJ2-7; 12 bases align to TRBD2. In germline, CDR1 is SNHLY, CDR2 FYNNEI. J was trimmed by 7 bases and V by 5 bases; bases with no gene match: 6. CDR3 length: 14 amino acids. The CDR3 loop reads CASSLAGGAPEQYF. CDR3 sequence (DNA): TGTGCCAGCAGTCTAGCGGGAGGGGCACCAGAGCAGTACTTC. The variable domain in full, completed from reference TRBV2 and TRBJ2-7, reads EPEVTQTPSHQVTQMGQEVILRCVPISNHLYFYWYRQILGQKVEFLVSFYNNEISEKSEIFDDQFSVERPDGSNFTLKIRSTKLEDSAMYFCASSLAGGAPEQYFGPGTRLTVT.

This clone occurred a few times. V usage is TRBV28 and J usage is TRBJ1-5; D might be TRBD1 (5 bases). Trimming shortened V by 2 bases and J by 7 bases, and 21 bases separated the two germline ends. The CDR3 is 17 amino acids. Germline CDR1 MDHEN, CDR2 SYDVKM. The CDR3 region has the DNA TGTGCCAGCAGTTTACGGTCAGGGATGGGGACGTGGCAGCCCCAGCATTTT. This sequence encodes CASSLRSGMGTWQPQHF.

This clone was observed a single time. This chain connects TRBV27 to TRBJ2-7, with 9 bases identical to TRBD2. This CDR3 has 13 amino acids. Losses at the gene ends were 4 bases for V and 7 bases for J; bases not matched to a gene: 5. The germline V gene encodes CDR1 MNHEY and CDR2 SMNVEV (reference sequence). CDR3 in DNA: TGTGCCAGCAGTTGGGTTAGCGGGAGTGAGCAGTACTTC. Amino acid sequence: CASSWVSGSEQYF.

The chain recombines TRBV20-1 with TRBJ2-7, with D perhaps matching TRBD2 (6 bases). The CDR3 sequence is 11 residues long. V was cut by 5 bases and J by 4 bases, with 9 bases left in between. Germline values: CDR1 DFQATT, CDR2 SNEGSKA (reference sequence). CDR3 DNA: TGCAGTGCTTCGGAGGGTTACGAGCAGTACTTC. Protein sequence: CSASEGYEQYF.

This clone has just one count. The chain is built from TRBV6-5 and TRBJ1-3; TRBD1 might be the D (6 bases). CDR1 and CDR2 from the germline V gene are MNHEY and SVGAGI. The CDR3 extends over 15 amino acids. With 2 bases removed from V and 0 bases from J, the gap between germline ends came to 8 bases. The CDR3 sequence is CASSYGGFSGNTIYF. For the CDR3, the DNA is TGTGCCAGCAGTTACGGGGGCTTCTCTGGAAACACCATATATTTT.

Judged by abundance, this clone is large. J is TRBJ1-5 and V is TRBV28, with D unclear. The CDR3 runs 14 residues. The germline gives CDR1 MDHEN, CDR2 SYDVKM. Trimming stripped 6 bases from V and 3 bases from J, with 12 bases between. For the CDR3, the DNA is TGTGCCAGCAGCCCCAATGATATCAATCAGCCCCAGCATTTT. Protein product: CASSPNDINQPQHF. Drawing the rest from reference TRBV28 and TRBJ1-5, the complete variable domain is DVKVTQSSRYLVKRTGEKVFLECVQDMDHENMFWYRQDPGLGLRLIYFSYDVKMKEKGDIPEGYSVSREKKERFSLILESASTNQTSMYLCASSPNDINQPQHFGDGTRLSIL.

The chain uses TRBV5-1 and TRBJ2-3; 12 nucleotides align to TRBD2. With V trimmed by 1 base and J by 3 bases, 9 bases remained unmatched. This CDR3 has 18 amino acids. Germline V gene sequence: CDR1 SGHRS, CDR2 YFSETQ. CDR3 in amino acids: CASSLYWSSGGATDTQYF. DNA of the CDR3: TGCGCCAGCAGCTTGTACTGGTCTAGCGGGGGGGCAACAGATACGCAGTATTTT.

The CDR3 loop reads CASSRAVKETQYF. In DNA form, the CDR3 reads TGTGCCAGCAGCCGGGCCGTAAAAGAGACCCAGTACTTC. The rearrangement uses TRBV11-2 and TRBJ2-5, with D unresolved. V was trimmed by 5 bases and J by 3 bases, leaving 10 bases between them. CDR3 size: 13 residues. Germline V gene lookup returns CDR1 SGHAT and CDR2 FQNNGV.

This clone was picked up one time. The V gene is TRBV20-1, the J gene TRBJ2-7; unclear D gene. The germline CDR1 and CDR2 sequences are DFQATT and SNEGSKA (reference sequence). The CDR3 runs 11 residues. The V and J ends lost 1 base and 11 bases respectively, with 12 bases between them. CDR3 in DNA: TGCAGTGCTAGAGTGGATAGGTGGGAGTACTTC. Translated, it gives CSARVDRWEYF.

The chain has TRBV27 and TRBJ2-1; D is undetermined. This CDR3 contains 15 residues. V lost 4 bases, J lost 5 bases, and 15 bases lay in between. CDR1 is MNHEY and CDR2 is SMNVEV in the germline V gene (reference sequence). CDR3 coding DNA: TGTGCCAGCAGTTCACTTACCGGCGTCCACAATGAGCAGTTCTTC. It is translated as CASSSLTGVHNEQFF.

This chain uses TRBV5-4 with TRBJ2-3; the match to TRBD1 covers 7 bases. The V gene end was trimmed by 2 bases and the J gene end by 3 bases; junction bases not matched to a gene: 6. In germline, CDR1 is SGHNT, CDR2 YYREEE (reference sequence). The CDR3 is 15 amino acids. The CDR3 region is CASSFPQGDTDTQYF. CDR3 nucleotide sequence: TGTGCCAGCAGCTTCCCCCAGGGGGATACAGATACGCAGTATTTT.

The chain employs TRBV6-6 and TRBJ1-4; 8 bases are shared with TRBD1. The CDR3 loop spans 13 amino acids. V was clipped by 6 bases and J by 8 bases; unmatched bases: 5. Germline values: CDR1 MNHNY, CDR2 SVGAGI (reference sequence). The CDR3 loop is CASSDRGSEKLFF. In nucleotides, the CDR3 is TGTGCCAGCAGCGACAGGGGAAGCGAAAAACTGTTTTTT.

This chain uses TRBV9 with TRBJ2-2, with TRBD1 identical over 11 bases. Losses at the gene ends were 0 bases for V and 7 bases for J; bases not matched to a gene: 11. CDR1 is SGDLS, CDR2 YYNGEE, per germline. The CDR3 has 18 amino acids. The CDR3 region has the DNA TGTGCCAGCAGCGTAGGGCCCCCCGGGACAGGGGGAGGCGGGGAGCTGTTTTTT. It is translated as CASSVGPPGTGGGGELFF.

The rearrangement links TRBV5-4 to TRBJ1-6; maybe TRBD1 (6 bases). Germline lookup yields CDR1 SGHNT and CDR2 YYREEE (reference sequence). This CDR3 comprises 14 residues. The V gene lost 0 bases and the J gene lost 6 bases, with 7 bases spanning the gap. The CDR3 region has the DNA TGTGCCAGCAGCTTGGAGGGGGTTAATTCACCCCTCCACTTT. It specifies CASSLEGVNSPLHF. The whole variable domain, filled in from reference TRBV5-4 and TRBJ1-6, reads ETGVTQSPTHLIKTRGQQVTLRCSSQSGHNTVSWYQQALGQGPQFIFQYYREEENGRGNFPPRFSGLQFPNYSSELNVNALELDDSALYLCASSLEGVNSPLHFGNGTRLTVT.

This chain connects TRBV4-3 to TRBJ2-1, with D perhaps TRBD2 (6 bases). The CDR3 spans 15 residues. Trimming shortened V by 3 bases and J by 8 bases, and 17 bases separated the two germline ends. Germline CDR1 LGHNA, CDR2 YSLEER. The CDR3 reads CASSHTLMRGYEQFF. The CDR3 DNA sequence: TGCGCCAGCAGCCATACTCTGATGCGGGGTTATGAGCAGTTCTTC.